These T cell receptor beta chains were read from a single sample in a study of human T cells and chemical hapten exposure. TCRdb itself ran the RACE reads through MiXCR, one entry per CDR3 protein. Here the sample spans 35,000 to 50,000 distinct CDR3 sequences, roughly 4.5% being singletons. The sequencing input was whole blood. Receptors were obtained from a female donor in good health. Some clones in this sample may be carry-over from other donors' samples. The CDR3 runs from the conserved cysteine through the conserved F or W. The order of the fields is D gene, J gene, clone size, V gene, CDR3 length, CDR3 protein, CDR3 DNA. A D gene is named only where the DNA matches it firmly. Clone sizes are given selectively: once, few, many, or a class where the clone is expanded.

d_call: TRBD2
j_call: TRBJ2-3
clone_size: NA
v_call: TRBV6-6
cdr3_length: 15
cdr3_aa: CASSYTGGYTDTQYF
cdr3_nt: TGTGCCAGCAGTTACACGGGGGGTTACACAGATACGCAGTATTTT

d_call: NA
j_call: TRBJ1-1
clone_size: many
v_call: TRBV12-3/TRBV12-4
cdr3_length: 16
cdr3_aa: CASSYEFSEMNTEAFF
cdr3_nt: TGTGCCAGCAGTTATGAGTTCTCGGAGATGAACACTGAAGCTTTCTTT

d_call: NA
j_call: TRBJ1-5
clone_size: many
v_call: TRBV20-1
cdr3_length: 12
cdr3_aa: CSATPSGQPQHF
cdr3_nt: TGCAGTGCTACTCCGTCAGGTCAGCCCCAGCATTTT

d_call: TRBD1
j_call: TRBJ2-1
clone_size: many
v_call: TRBV29-1
cdr3_length: 14
cdr3_aa: CSVVDGQGLGEQFF
cdr3_nt: TGCAGCGTTGTAGATGGACAGGGTCTTGGGGAGCAGTTCTTC

d_call: NA
j_call: TRBJ1-6
clone_size: many
v_call: TRBV11-2
cdr3_length: 15
cdr3_aa: CASSLEGGLGSPLHF
cdr3_nt: TGTGCCAGCAGCTTAGAGGGGGGGCTTGGGTCACCCCTCCACTTT

d_call: TRBD1
j_call: TRBJ1-1
clone_size: NA
v_call: TRBV6-5
cdr3_length: 13
cdr3_aa: CASRRGQGGWAFF
cdr3_nt: TGTGCCAGCAGACGCGGACAGGGAGGTTGGGCTTTCTTT

d_call: NA
j_call: TRBJ1-5
clone_size: few
v_call: TRBV5-8
cdr3_length: 17
cdr3_aa: CASSSFTIFDSNQPQHF
cdr3_nt: TGTGCCAGCAGCTCTTTTACCATCTTTGATAGCAATCAGCCCCAGCATTTT

d_call: TRBD2
j_call: TRBJ2-7
clone_size: many
v_call: TRBV20-1
cdr3_length: 12
cdr3_aa: CSARSGVREQYF
cdr3_nt: TGCAGTGCAAGAAGCGGGGTGCGGGAGCAGTACTTC

d_call: TRBD1
j_call: TRBJ2-1
clone_size: few
v_call: TRBV29-1
cdr3_length: 12
cdr3_aa: CSAQGALNEQFF
cdr3_nt: TGCAGCGCCCAGGGGGCACTTAATGAGCAGTTCTTC

d_call: TRBD2
j_call: TRBJ2-5
clone_size: many
v_call: TRBV6-5
cdr3_length: 15
cdr3_aa: CASSYRRGAPETQYF
cdr3_nt: TGTGCCAGCAGTTACAGGCGGGGGGCCCCGGAGACCCAGTACTTC

d_call: NA
j_call: TRBJ1-5
clone_size: many
v_call: TRBV28
cdr3_length: 12
cdr3_aa: CASSSPRQPQHF
cdr3_nt: TGTGCCAGCAGTAGTCCGCGGCAGCCCCAGCATTTT

d_call: NA
j_call: TRBJ1-1
clone_size: NA
v_call: TRBV5-4
cdr3_length: 14
cdr3_aa: CASSSDWRNTEAFF
cdr3_nt: TGTGCCAGCAGCTCCGATTGGAGGAACACTGAAGCTTTCTTT

d_call: TRBD1
j_call: TRBJ1-4
clone_size: many
v_call: TRBV12-3/TRBV12-4
cdr3_length: 17
cdr3_aa: CASSSRQGARVGEKLFF
cdr3_nt: TGTGCCAGCAGTTCCCGACAGGGGGCGAGGGTGGGAGAAAAACTGTTTTTT

d_call: NA
j_call: TRBJ2-7
clone_size: NA
v_call: TRBV28
cdr3_length: 16
cdr3_aa: CASSFLAGTERYEQYF
cdr3_nt: TGTGCCAGCAGTTTTTTGGCGGGGACAGAAAGGTACGAGCAGTACTTC

d_call: NA
j_call: TRBJ1-5
clone_size: NA
v_call: TRBV5-1
cdr3_length: 16
cdr3_aa: CASSLDSGSGNQPQHF
cdr3_nt: TGCGCCAGCAGCTTGGATTCAGGGTCGGGCAATCAGCCCCAGCATTTT

d_call: NA
j_call: TRBJ1-3
clone_size: many
v_call: TRBV18
cdr3_length: 16
cdr3_aa: CASSPLGHNSGNTIYF
cdr3_nt: TGTGCCAGCTCACCTTTGGGACATAACTCTGGAAACACCATATATTTT

d_call: NA
j_call: TRBJ2-7
clone_size: many
v_call: TRBV7-9
cdr3_length: 13
cdr3_aa: CASSRSGVDEQYF
cdr3_nt: TGTGCCAGCAGCCGCTCAGGGGTAGATGAGCAGTACTTC

d_call: TRBD2
j_call: TRBJ2-7
clone_size: many
v_call: TRBV9
cdr3_length: 15
cdr3_aa: CASSASDGLVYEQYF
cdr3_nt: TGTGCCAGCAGCGCCTCCGACGGACTAGTTTACGAGCAGTACTTC

d_call: TRBD2
j_call: TRBJ2-3
clone_size: many
v_call: TRBV3-1
cdr3_length: 16
cdr3_aa: CASSLLAGGIADTQYF
cdr3_nt: TGTGCCAGCAGCCTCTTAGCGGGGGGAATTGCAGATACGCAGTATTTT

d_call: TRBD1
j_call: TRBJ1-1
clone_size: many
v_call: TRBV6-2/TRBV6-3
cdr3_length: 15
cdr3_aa: CASSRDRGQYTEAFF
cdr3_nt: TGTGCCAGCAGTCGCGACAGGGGGCAATACACTGAAGCTTTCTTT

d_call: TRBD1
j_call: TRBJ1-6
clone_size: many
v_call: TRBV5-5
cdr3_length: 16
cdr3_aa: CASSASRQGLLSPLHF
cdr3_nt: TGTGCCAGCAGCGCATCAAGACAGGGTTTGTTGTCACCCCTCCACTTT

d_call: TRBD2
j_call: TRBJ2-3
clone_size: many
v_call: TRBV7-7
cdr3_length: 15
cdr3_aa: CASSSLAGGTDTQYF
cdr3_nt: TGTGCCAGCAGCTCACTAGCGGGGGGGACAGATACGCAGTATTTT

d_call: NA
j_call: TRBJ2-5
clone_size: NA
v_call: TRBV28
cdr3_length: 11
cdr3_aa: CASERQETQYF
cdr3_nt: TGTGCCAGCGAGCGCCAAGAGACCCAGTACTTC

d_call: TRBD1
j_call: TRBJ2-1
clone_size: many
v_call: TRBV29-1
cdr3_length: 12
cdr3_aa: CSVGTGGNEQFF
cdr3_nt: TGCAGCGTGGGGACAGGGGGCAATGAGCAGTTCTTC

d_call: TRBD1
j_call: TRBJ2-5
clone_size: NA
v_call: TRBV28
cdr3_length: 14
cdr3_aa: CASHAGDRDETQYF
cdr3_nt: TGTGCCAGCCACGCCGGGGACAGGGATGAGACCCAGTACTTC

d_call: NA
j_call: TRBJ1-1
clone_size: many
v_call: TRBV6-1
cdr3_length: 14
cdr3_aa: CASSEEHDPVEAFF
cdr3_nt: TGTGCCAGCAGTGAAGAACATGACCCCGTTGAAGCTTTCTTT

d_call: TRBD1
j_call: TRBJ2-7
clone_size: many
v_call: TRBV28
cdr3_length: 13
cdr3_aa: CASRQGGFYEQYF
cdr3_nt: TGTGCCAGCAGACAGGGGGGATTCTACGAGCAGTACTTC

d_call: TRBD2
j_call: TRBJ2-7
clone_size: many
v_call: TRBV25-1
cdr3_length: 17
cdr3_aa: CASSETIGGGPSYEQYF
cdr3_nt: TGTGCCAGCAGTGAAACTATCGGCGGGGGGCCTTCCTACGAGCAGTACTTC

d_call: NA
j_call: TRBJ1-2
clone_size: many
v_call: TRBV15
cdr3_length: 11
cdr3_aa: CATSSGYGYTF
cdr3_nt: TGTGCCACCAGCAGTGGGTATGGCTACACCTTC

d_call: NA
j_call: TRBJ1-5
clone_size: few
v_call: TRBV21-1
cdr3_length: 20
cdr3_aa: CASSKALGGEGGSINQPQHF
cdr3_nt: TGTGCCAGCAGCAAAGCGCTAGGGGGCGAAGGGGGAAGCATAAATCAGCCCCAGCATTTT

d_call: NA
j_call: TRBJ1-1
clone_size: many
v_call: TRBV5-5
cdr3_length: 16
cdr3_aa: CASTSPQLGARGEAFF
cdr3_nt: TGTGCCAGCACCTCGCCTCAACTAGGGGCTCGGGGTGAAGCTTTCTTT

d_call: NA
j_call: TRBJ2-3
clone_size: many
v_call: TRBV29-1
cdr3_length: 12
cdr3_aa: CSGRAAADTQYF
cdr3_nt: TGCAGCGGTCGGGCGGCAGCAGATACGCAGTATTTT

d_call: NA
j_call: TRBJ1-1
clone_size: many
v_call: TRBV20-1
cdr3_length: 12
cdr3_aa: CSARPRNTEAFF
cdr3_nt: TGCAGTGCTAGGCCGAGGAACACTGAAGCTTTCTTT

d_call: NA
j_call: TRBJ1-4
clone_size: many
v_call: TRBV7-8
cdr3_length: 16
cdr3_aa: CASSPARVATNEKLFF
cdr3_nt: TGTGCCAGCAGTCCTGCTAGGGTCGCAACTAATGAAAAACTGTTTTTT

d_call: NA
j_call: TRBJ1-2
clone_size: many
v_call: TRBV6-1
cdr3_length: 13
cdr3_aa: CASQTIGNYGYTF
cdr3_nt: TGTGCCAGCCAGACAATCGGGAACTATGGCTACACCTTC

d_call: NA
j_call: TRBJ2-3
clone_size: many
v_call: TRBV5-1
cdr3_length: 12
cdr3_aa: CASSGSRDTQYF
cdr3_nt: TGCGCCAGCAGCGGATCAAGAGATACGCAGTATTTT

d_call: NA
j_call: TRBJ2-3
clone_size: many
v_call: TRBV9
cdr3_length: 15
cdr3_aa: CASSVLGASTDTQYF
cdr3_nt: TGTGCCAGCAGCGTTTTAGGCGCTAGCACAGATACGCAGTATTTT

d_call: TRBD1
j_call: TRBJ1-1
clone_size: NA
v_call: TRBV3-1
cdr3_length: 15
cdr3_aa: CASSPRDRLATEAFF
cdr3_nt: TGTGCCAGCAGCCCACGGGACAGGCTCGCCACTGAAGCTTTCTTT

d_call: NA
j_call: TRBJ1-6
clone_size: many
v_call: TRBV18
cdr3_length: 15
cdr3_aa: CASSPSQGLGSPLHF
cdr3_nt: TGTGCCAGCTCACCCTCGCAGGGATTAGGATCACCCCTCCACTTT

d_call: NA
j_call: TRBJ2-3
clone_size: many
v_call: TRBV27
cdr3_length: 14
cdr3_aa: CASSLSSATDTQYF
cdr3_nt: TGTGCCAGCAGTTTATCGTCAGCCACAGATACGCAGTATTTT

d_call: NA
j_call: TRBJ2-7
clone_size: many
v_call: TRBV4-2
cdr3_length: 15
cdr3_aa: CASSQTDTGIHEQYF
cdr3_nt: TGTGCCAGCAGCCAGACCGATACAGGGATCCACGAGCAGTACTTC

d_call: NA
j_call: TRBJ1-1
clone_size: NA
v_call: TRBV20-1
cdr3_length: 14
cdr3_aa: CSAQGIAMNTEAFF
cdr3_nt: TGCAGTGCCCAGGGGATAGCTATGAACACTGAAGCTTTCTTT

d_call: NA
j_call: TRBJ1-1
clone_size: many
v_call: TRBV20-1
cdr3_length: 15
cdr3_aa: CSARVLDSQNTEAFF
cdr3_nt: TGCAGTGCTAGAGTACTAGACAGCCAGAACACTGAAGCTTTCTTT

d_call: NA
j_call: TRBJ2-6
clone_size: many
v_call: TRBV6-2/TRBV6-3
cdr3_length: 17
cdr3_aa: CASSPRGLLSGANVLTF
cdr3_nt: TGTGCCAGCAGTCCCCGGGGCTTGCTCTCTGGGGCCAACGTCCTGACTTTC

d_call: NA
j_call: TRBJ2-1
clone_size: many
v_call: TRBV4-3
cdr3_length: 13
cdr3_aa: CASSQVGRDEQFF
cdr3_nt: TGCGCCAGCAGCCAAGTTGGCCGGGATGAGCAGTTCTTC

d_call: NA
j_call: TRBJ1-4
clone_size: many
v_call: TRBV28
cdr3_length: 18
cdr3_aa: CASTSLGGIPHTNEKLFF
cdr3_nt: TGTGCCAGCACCTCCCTTGGCGGAATACCACATACTAATGAAAAACTGTTTTTT

d_call: NA
j_call: TRBJ2-1
clone_size: many
v_call: TRBV29-1
cdr3_length: 12
cdr3_aa: CSVRTPGNEQFF
cdr3_nt: TGCAGCGTCCGAACACCGGGGAATGAGCAGTTCTTC

d_call: NA
j_call: TRBJ1-5
clone_size: many
v_call: TRBV20-1
cdr3_length: 14
cdr3_aa: CSPASAYSNQPQHF
cdr3_nt: TGCAGCCCTGCATCGGCCTATAGCAATCAGCCCCAGCATTTT

d_call: NA
j_call: TRBJ1-4
clone_size: NA
v_call: TRBV25-1
cdr3_length: 14
cdr3_aa: CASSDRQGSEKLFF
cdr3_nt: TGTGCCAGCAGTGATCGGCAGGGGAGCGAAAAACTGTTTTTT

d_call: NA
j_call: TRBJ1-5
clone_size: many
v_call: TRBV19
cdr3_length: 16
cdr3_aa: CASSTGHHRVNQPQHF
cdr3_nt: TGTGCCAGTAGTACCGGACATCACCGCGTCAATCAGCCCCAGCATTTT

d_call: NA
j_call: TRBJ1-2
clone_size: few
v_call: TRBV27
cdr3_length: 17
cdr3_aa: CASSLIREGWFNYGYTF
cdr3_nt: TGTGCCAGCAGTTTAATTAGAGAGGGATGGTTCAACTATGGCTACACCTTC

d_call: NA
j_call: TRBJ1-5
clone_size: few
v_call: TRBV6-6
cdr3_length: 14
cdr3_aa: CASSPGGPLGPQHF
cdr3_nt: TGTGCCAGCAGCCCCGGGGGTCCTCTGGGGCCCCAGCATTTT

d_call: TRBD1
j_call: TRBJ1-5
clone_size: many
v_call: TRBV10-3
cdr3_length: 15
cdr3_aa: CAISSKTGGYQPQHF
cdr3_nt: TGTGCCATCAGTTCTAAGACAGGGGGGTATCAGCCCCAGCATTTT

d_call: NA
j_call: TRBJ1-5
clone_size: few
v_call: TRBV6-5
cdr3_length: 13
cdr3_aa: CASSQRFNQPQHF
cdr3_nt: TGTGCCAGCAGCCAGCGGTTCAATCAGCCCCAGCATTTT

d_call: NA
j_call: TRBJ1-2
clone_size: many
v_call: TRBV20-1
cdr3_length: 13
cdr3_aa: CSARTRGAYGYTF
cdr3_nt: TGCAGTGCCCGGACCCGGGGGGCCTATGGCTACACCTTC